The rows below give T cell receptor beta chains drawn from one sample of a study of blood T cell repertoires in COVID-19. Clones were read by immunoSEQ multiplex PCR, and TCRdb kept only the in-frame ones, dropping some. The sample comprises 200,000 or so clones, around 86% of which are singletons, and over 2.5% rests with the top ten. Sequenced sample: peripheral blood. Receptor source: a man in his sixties with acute or convalescent COVID-19. CDR3s include the opening cysteine and the closing phenylalanine or tryptophan. The D gene is left open where the match is weak. Part of the rows lack a size; the others show once, few, many or a class for expanded clones.

J	D	V	size	CDR3	DNA
TRBJ2-1	.	TRBV4-1	.	CASSTGVRGGSYNEQFF	TGCGCCAGCAGCACCGGCGTGAGGGGGGGCTCCTACAATGAGCAGTTCTTC
TRBJ2-1	.	TRBV11-3	.	CASSPGFLSSGYNEQFF	TGTGCCAGCAGCCCCGGGTTTCTTAGTAGCGGCTACAATGAGCAGTTCTTC
TRBJ2-7	TRBD1	TRBV7-8	.	CASNTLGTGAYEQYF	TGTGCCAGCAACACCCTTGGGACAGGGGCCTACGAGCAGTACTTC
TRBJ2-1	TRBD2	TRBV7-2	.	CASSLLGGASYNEQFF	TGTGCCAGCAGCTTACTCGGGGGGGCATCCTACAATGAGCAGTTCTTC
TRBJ1-2	.	TRBV6-5	.	CASSYPGRDGYTF	TGTGCCAGCAGTTACCCAGGGCGTGATGGCTACACCTTC
TRBJ2-5	TRBD1	TRBV7-7	once	CASSLGTGSRETQYF	TGTGCCAGCAGCTTAGGGACAGGGAGCCGGGAGACCCAGTACTTC
TRBJ2-5	.	TRBV24-1	.	CATSDGIKETQYF	TGTGCCACCAGTGACGGGATTAAAGAGACCCAGTACTTC
TRBJ2-6	TRBD2	TRBV11-3	.	CASSRGVDGANVLTF	TGTGCCAGCAGCCGGGGGGTTGATGGGGCCAACGTCCTGACTTTC
TRBJ1-6	.	TRBV9	.	CASSPGIGNSPLHF	TGTGCCAGCAGCCCAGGGATCGGTAATTCACCCCTCCACTTT
TRBJ2-1	TRBD2	TRBV7-6	.	CASSPRLAGQYNEQFF	TGTGCCAGCAGCCCCCGACTAGCGGGGCAGTACAATGAGCAGTTCTTC
TRBJ2-7	TRBD1	TRBV27	once	CASSLRGLSEQYF	TGTGCCAGCAGTTTGAGGGGGCTTAGCGAGCAGTACTTC
TRBJ1-2	.	TRBV30	.	CASQRGGGGDSRGRDGYTF	TGTGCCTCGCAGCGAGGCGGCGGGGGGGATTCGAGGGGCCGTGATGGCTACACCTTC
TRBJ1-4	.	TRBV5-4	.	CASSPGVMAEKLFF	TGTGCCAGCAGCCCAGGGGTTATGGCTGAAAAACTGTTTTTT
TRBJ1-6	TRBD1	TRBV3-1/TRBV3-2	few	CASSQETGGARSLHF	TGTGCCAGCAGCCAAGAGACAGGGGGCGCCAGGTCCCTCCACTTT
TRBJ1-2	.	TRBV11-2	.	CASSLEGNYGYTF	TGTGCCAGCAGCTTGGAGGGTAACTATGGCTACACCTTC
TRBJ1-5	.	TRBV6-5	.	CASSYLDSNQPQHF	TGTGCCAGCAGTTACCTCGACAGTAATCAGCCCCAGCATTTT
TRBJ2-5	TRBD2	TRBV11-3	.	CASSLGLAGVETQYF	TGTGCCAGCAGCTTAGGACTAGCGGGGGTCGAGACCCAGTACTTC
TRBJ2-3	TRBD2	TRBV2	once	CASSRLAGVDTQYF	TGTGCCAGCAGTAGACTAGCGGGGGTAGATACGCAGTATTTT
TRBJ1-2	TRBD1	TRBV30	.	CAWKPGGQGYGYTF	TGTGCCTGGAAACCCGGAGGACAGGGCTATGGCTACACCTTC
TRBJ2-7	.	TRBV20-1	.	CSWGGYEQYF	TGCAGTTGGGGAGGCTACGAGCAGTACTTC
TRBJ1-1	TRBD1	TRBV28	.	CASSLLSVQGANTEAFF	TGTGCCAGCAGTTTACTTTCCGTGCAGGGGGCCAACACTGAAGCTTTCTTT
TRBJ1-1	TRBD1	TRBV6-4	.	CASSDSTGLNTEAFF	TGTGCCAGCAGTGACTCGACAGGGTTGAACACTGAAGCTTTCTTT
TRBJ2-5	TRBD2	TRBV7-7	.	CASSGTSVETQYF	TGTGCCAGCAGCGGGACTAGCGTAGAGACCCAGTACTTC
TRBJ1-2	TRBD1	TRBV3-1/TRBV3-2	.	CASSQVPGGSDGYTF	TGTGCCAGCAGCCAAGTTCCAGGGGGATCGGACGGCTACACCTTC
TRBJ1-2	TRBD1	TRBV6-6	.	CASSPGTGGSHVGGYTF	TGTGCCAGCAGTCCCGGAACAGGGGGCTCCCATGTTGGTGGCTACACCTTC
TRBJ2-4	.	TRBV7-3	.	CASSLTGGFIQYF	TGTGCCAGCAGCTTAACGGGGGGATTTATTCAGTACTTC
TRBJ2-7	TRBD1	TRBV6-6	.	CASSDRQGTAYEQYF	TGTGCCAGCAGTGACCGACAGGGCACCGCCTACGAGCAGTACTTC
TRBJ2-1	TRBD2	TRBV7-8	.	CASSFGGGFYNEQFF	TGTGCCAGCAGCTTCGGGGGGGGGTTCTACAATGAGCAGTTCTTC
TRBJ1-5	.	TRBV28	.	CASSVQGQPQHF	TGTGCCAGCAGTGTTCAGGGTCAGCCCCAGCATTTT
TRBJ2-5	TRBD2	TRBV6-6	.	CASSYGEGWQETQYF	TGTGCCAGCAGTTACGGGGAGGGGTGGCAAGAGACCCAGTACTTC
TRBJ2-3	.	TRBV29-1	.	CSVARTGSTDTQYF	TGCAGCGTGGCCCGTACAGGGAGCACAGATACGCAGTATTTT
TRBJ2-2	TRBD2	TRBV19	.	CASSGRTSGGAAVTGELFF	TGTGCCAGTAGTGGAAGGACTAGCGGGGGGGCCGCTGTCACCGGGGAGCTGTTTTTT
TRBJ1-5	.	TRBV6-5	.	CATKQYLSYQPQHF	TGTGCCACCAAACAGTATTTGAGTTACCAGCCCCAGCATTTT
TRBJ1-6	.	TRBV27	.	CASSSPGGLGNSPLHF	TGTGCCAGCAGTTCCCCCGGGGGGTTAGGTAATTCACCCCTCCACTTT
TRBJ2-7	.	TRBV18	.	CASSPPAGEQYF	TGTGCCAGCTCACCACCGGCCGGGGAGCAGTACTTC
TRBJ1-5	.	TRBV7-2	.	CASSLGTYNVNQPQHF	TGTGCCAGCAGCTTAGGCACTTATAACGTCAATCAGCCCCAGCATTTT
TRBJ1-1	.	TRBV4-3	once	CASSQGVWAAEAFF	TGCGCCAGCAGCCAAGGCGTCTGGGCAGCTGAAGCTTTCTTT
TRBJ2-5	.	TRBV3-1/TRBV3-2	.	CASSSEGLQETQYF	TGTGCCAGCAGCTCCGAGGGACTCCAAGAGACCCAGTACTTC
TRBJ2-5	.	TRBV7-3	.	CASSLDRAAGETQYF	TGTGCCAGCAGCCTCGACCGAGCGGCGGGGGAGACCCAGTACTTC
TRBJ1-5	.	TRBV18	.	CASSPGGYNQPQHF	TGTGCCAGCTCACCAGGAGGGTACAATCAGCCCCAGCATTTT
TRBJ2-7	.	TRBV3-1/TRBV3-2	.	CARPAAPLPETTYEQYF	TGTGCCAGGCCCGCGGCACCACTACCGGAAACCACCTACGAGCAGTACTTC
TRBJ2-7	TRBD1	TRBV11-2	few	CASSLLRGQVGYEQYF	TGTGCCAGCAGCTTACTCCGGGGACAGGTTGGCTACGAGCAGTACTTC
TRBJ2-3	TRBD2	TRBV5-1	.	CASSSTSGGFSTDTQYF	TGCGCCAGCAGCTCGACTAGCGGGGGATTTAGCACAGATACGCAGTATTTT
TRBJ2-1	TRBD2	TRBV7-6	.	CASSLRGWGQGDNEQFF	TGTGCCAGCAGCTTGCGGGGGTGGGGCCAGGGAGACAATGAGCAGTTCTTC
TRBJ2-7	.	TRBV14	.	CASSPVDYPSSYEQYF	TGTGCCAGCAGCCCGGTCGACTATCCTTCCTCCTACGAGCAGTACTTC
TRBJ2-5	.	TRBV7-2	.	CASSLARRGETQYF	TGTGCCAGCAGCTTAGCCAGGAGGGGAGAGACCCAGTACTTC